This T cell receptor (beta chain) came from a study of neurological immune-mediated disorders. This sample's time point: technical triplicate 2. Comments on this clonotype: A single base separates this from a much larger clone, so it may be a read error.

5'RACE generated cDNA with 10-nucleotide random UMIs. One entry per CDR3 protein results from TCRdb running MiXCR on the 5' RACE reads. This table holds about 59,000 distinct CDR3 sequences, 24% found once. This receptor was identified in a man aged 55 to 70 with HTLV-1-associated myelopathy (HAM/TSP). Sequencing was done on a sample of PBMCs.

CDR3 DNA sequence: TGCGCCAGCAGCTTGGGTCAGGCTGATCATCCCCAGCATTTT. Its protein is CASSLGQADHPQHF. This chain connects TRBV5-1 to TRBJ1-5, with D uncertain. This CDR3 is 14 amino acids long. Germline-derived CDR1 and CDR2 are SGHRS and YFSETQ. The whole variable domain, filled in from reference TRBV5-1 and TRBJ1-5, reads KAGVTQTPRYLIKTRGQQVTLSCSPISGHRSVSWYQQTPGQGLQFLFEYFSETQRNKGNFPGRFSGRQFSNSRSEMNVSTLELGDSALYLCASSLGQADHPQHFGDGTRLSIL.